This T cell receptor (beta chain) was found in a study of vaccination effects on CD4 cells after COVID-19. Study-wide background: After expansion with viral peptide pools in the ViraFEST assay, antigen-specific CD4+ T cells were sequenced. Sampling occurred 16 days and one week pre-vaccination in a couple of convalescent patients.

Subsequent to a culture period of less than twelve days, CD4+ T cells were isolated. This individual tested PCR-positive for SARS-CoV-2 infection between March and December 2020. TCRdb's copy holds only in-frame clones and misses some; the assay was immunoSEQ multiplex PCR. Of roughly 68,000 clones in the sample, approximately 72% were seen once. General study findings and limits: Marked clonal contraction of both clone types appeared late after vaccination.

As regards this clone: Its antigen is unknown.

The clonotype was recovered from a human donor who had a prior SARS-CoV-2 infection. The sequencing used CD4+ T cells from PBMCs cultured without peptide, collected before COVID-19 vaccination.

The CDR3 DNA follows: TGTGCCAGCAGCTCGGACGGATGGGGTGAAGCTTTCTTT. Residues: CASSSDGWGEAFF. J is TRBJ1-1 and V is TRBV5-5, with D unresolved. V was trimmed by 3 bases and J by 7 bases, leaving 13 bases between them. The CDR3 extends over 13 amino acids. The germline V gene encodes CDR1 SGHKS and CDR2 YYEKEE (reference sequence).